Below are 30 T cell receptor beta chains sequenced from a single sample in a study of CD8+ T cells in alopecia areata. Isolated RNA was reverse transcribed into cDNA used as the sequencing template. Produced via immunoSEQ multiplex PCR; TCRdb's table is partial and in-frame only. The sample includes about 91,000 clones, about 40% of them seen just once. Sequenced: CD4+ T cells sorted from blood. The receptors shown here come from a human donor with alopecia areata.

This chain links TRBV30 with TRBJ1-5, with D possibly matching TRBD1 (5 bases). Germline CDR1 GTSNPN, CDR2 SVGIG (reference sequence). The CDR3 extends over 13 amino acids. V was cut by 0 bases and J by 7 bases, with 10 bases left in between. CDR3 sequence: CAWSVGDAQPQHF. The CDR3 nucleotides are TGTGCCTGGAGTGTAGGGGATGCCCAGCCCCAGCATTTT.

This clone was seen only a few times. This chain uses TRBV9 with TRBJ2-1; D is possibly TRBD2 (6 bases). This CDR3 comprises 16 residues. Trimming left V 0 bases short and J 1 base short, with 11 bases between. Looked up from germline, CDR1 is SGDLS and CDR2 is YYNGEE. DNA for the CDR3: TGTGCCAGCAGCGTAGGAGGTAGCGGATCCTACAATGAGCAGTTCTTC. Translated, it gives CASSVGGSGSYNEQFF.

J is TRBJ2-5 and V is TRBV29-1, with D possibly TRBD1 on 5 matching bases. The DNA matches TRBJ2-7 better at its end, which makes the J call doubtful. This CDR3 contains 12 residues. Per the germline V gene, CDR1 is SQVTM and CDR2 is ANQGSEA. DNA of the CDR3: TGCAGGGCGCTCCCCAGGGATGTCGAGCAGTACTTC. Encoded protein: CRALPRDVEQYF.

This rearrangement joins TRBV9 to TRBJ2-3; D possibly corresponds to TRBD2 (5 bases). This CDR3 region has 17 residues. Trimming cost V 4 bases and J 2 bases, with 20 bases left between them. Germline lookup yields CDR1 SGDLS and CDR2 YYNGEE. This chain's CDR3 is CASSLTSGMGHTDTQYF. In nucleotides, the CDR3 is TGTGCCAGCAGCCTGACTTCCGGGATGGGTCACACAGATACGCAGTATTTT.

The chain joins TRBV20-1 to TRBJ1-2, with D maybe TRBD1 (6 bases). Germline CDR1 and CDR2: DFQATT and SNEGSKA (reference sequence). V lost 8 bases and J 5 bases, leaving 12 bases between the germline ends. The CDR3 totals 11 residues. DNA of the CDR3: TGCAGTATTCCAGGGGTTTATGGCTACACCTTC. It specifies CSIPGVYGYTF.

On this clone: This may arise from a read error, as a much more abundant clone is one base away. The rearrangement joins TRBV7-2 to TRBJ2-7; no definite D call. Germline CDR1 is SGHTA and CDR2 is FQGNSA. Trimming removed 3 bases from V and 5 bases from J, with 5 bases in between. The CDR3 runs to 11 residues. CDR3 region: CASSLSHEQYF. CDR3 bases: TGTGCCAGCAGCTTGTCCCACGAGCAGTACTTC.

The rearrangement joins TRBV29-1 to TRBJ1-2; unclear D gene. Trimming removed 7 bases at V and 2 bases at J, with 11 bases between. Germline CDR1 reads SQVTM; CDR2 reads ANQGSEA. The CDR3 spans 12 residues. As DNA, the CDR3 is TGCAGCGCCAGTTTGTCGAACTATGGCTACACCTTC. Protein sequence: CSASLSNYGYTF.

This chain joins TRBV29-1 and TRBJ1-1; 8 bases agree with TRBD1. The CDR3 runs to 14 residues. The germline V gene encodes CDR1 SQVTM and CDR2 ANQGSEA. J was trimmed by 5 bases and V by 7 bases; bases with no gene match: 12. DNA of the CDR3: TGCAGCGCGAGGGGGCTGACAGGGGTGACTGAAGCTTTCTTT. It encodes CSARGLTGVTEAFF. The full variable domain, its missing parts supplied by reference TRBV29-1 and TRBJ1-1, is SAVISQKPSRDICQRGTSLTIQCQVDSQVTMMFWYRQQPGQSLTLIATANQGSEATYESGFVIDKFPISRPNLTFSTLTVSNMSPEDSSIYLCSARGLTGVTEAFFGQGTRLTVV.

V gene TRBV4-2 combines with J gene TRBJ2-1, with D possibly being TRBD1 or TRBD2 (5 bases each). V dropped 0 bases and J dropped 8 bases, with 8 bases sitting between them. Germline values: CDR1 LGHNA, CDR2 YNFKEQ. This CDR3 contains 13 residues. The CDR3 coding sequence is TGTGCCAGCAGCCAAGAAAGGGGAGATGAGCAGTTCTTC. Residues: CASSQERGDEQFF.

The chain has TRBV29-1 and TRBJ1-1; 7 bases match TRBD1. The junction had 8 bases not matched to a gene; V was cut back by 8 bases and J by 5 bases. CDR1 is SQVTM and CDR2 is ANQGSEA in the germline V gene. The CDR3 extends over 12 amino acids. CDR3 in DNA: TGCAGCACAACAGGGGTGGGGACTGAAGCTTTCTTT. This codes for CSTTGVGTEAFF.

The sample holds a few counts of this clone. This chain links TRBV29-1 with TRBJ2-1; D tentatively fits TRBD1 or TRBD2 (5 bases each). Trimming cost V 8 bases and J 8 bases, with 16 bases left between them. Germline CDR1 and CDR2: SQVTM and ANQGSEA. CDR3 length equals 12 residues. CDR3 DNA sequence: TGCAGCTCGGTGGGGACCAGGGATGAGCAGTTCTTC. This sequence encodes CSSVGTRDEQFF.

The V gene is TRBV5-1, the J gene TRBJ1-4; D unresolved. Germline CDR1 and CDR2: SGHRS and YFSETQ. The CDR3 is 15 amino acids. The V gene lost 0 bases and the J gene lost 4 bases, with 10 bases spanning the gap. The CDR3 DNA reads TGCGCCAGCAGCTTGGTCGCCGACCGTAATGAAAAACTGTTTTTT. Translating it yields CASSLVADRNEKLFF.

The chain combines TRBV30 with TRBJ1-5, with TRBD1 as a possible D gene (5 bases). This CDR3 is built from 15 residues. The germline V gene encodes CDR1 GTSNPN and CDR2 SVGIG (reference sequence). Trimming left V 2 bases short and J 5 bases short, with 16 bases between. As DNA, the CDR3 is TGTGCCTGGAGTCCCTCCATCCAGGGCCATCAGCCCCAGCATTTT. This codes for CAWSPSIQGHQPQHF.

The CDR3 nucleotides read TGCAGTGCCTCCGACAGGGGGAAGCAGTACTTC. As protein: CSASDRGKQYF. J is TRBJ2-7 and V is TRBV20-1; 9 nucleotides match TRBD1. Trimming cost V 6 bases and J 8 bases; bases outside gene matches: 5. CDR1 and CDR2 (germline): DFQATT, SNEGSKA (reference sequence). This CDR3 is built from 11 residues.

This chain uses TRBV5-1 with TRBJ2-1; 7 positions match TRBD1. Per germline, CDR1 SGHRS and CDR2 YFSETQ. V trimming: 0 bases; J trimming: 10 bases; junction bases outside the gene matches: 4. The length of the CDR3 is 13 residues. CDR3 coding DNA: TGCGCCAGCAGCTTGGGACAGGGTGGCGAGCAGTTCTTC. Protein sequence: CASSLGQGGEQFF.

Only a few counts were recorded for this clone. The chain couples TRBV29-1 to TRBJ1-6; no firm D call. The ends were cut back, 4 bases at V and 8 bases at J, with 12 bases in the middle. Germline V gives CDR1 SQVTM, CDR2 ANQGSEA. This CDR3 comprises 13 residues. The CDR3 region has the DNA TGCAGCGTTGGATTTGAGTCCTATTCACCCCTCCACTTT. Encoded protein: CSVGFESYSPLHF.

This chain links TRBV28 with TRBJ2-7; D remains unclear. Looked up from germline, CDR1 is MDHEN and CDR2 is SYDVKM. Trimming left V 6 bases short and J 2 bases short, with 11 bases between. CDR3 length equals 13 residues. The CDR3: CASSRAAAYEQYF. The CDR3 region has the DNA TGTGCCAGCAGCCGTGCGGCGGCCTACGAGCAGTACTTC. The whole variable domain, remainder taken from reference TRBV28 and TRBJ2-7, is DVKVTQSSRYLVKRTGEKVFLECVQDMDHENMFWYRQDPGLGLRLIYFSYDVKMKEKGDIPEGYSVSREKKERFSLILESASTNQTSMYLCASSRAAAYEQYFGPGTRLTVT.

The chain uses TRBV23-1 and TRBJ2-1; no clear D. TRBV23-1 belongs to the ORF category, with a function that is uncertain. V lost 0 bases and J lost 7, with 4 bases in between. This CDR3 is built from 12 residues. In DNA, the CDR3 is TGCGCCAGCAGTCAATCTACGAATGAGCAGTTCTTC. Translated: CASSQSTNEQFF.

Only a few counts were recorded for this clone. The chain uses TRBV29-1 and TRBJ2-7; D is undetermined. The V end lost 6 bases, the J end lost 5 bases, and 17 bases lay between the germline ends. The V gene's germline CDR1 is SQVTM and CDR2 ANQGSEA. The CDR3 is 13 amino acids. CDR3 sequence: CSVRYSGRDEQYF. The CDR3 coding sequence is TGCAGCGTCCGATACTCAGGAAGGGACGAGCAGTACTTC.

The chain couples TRBV9 to TRBJ2-5; tentatively, D is TRBD1 (6 bases). Trimming left V 3 bases short and J 0 bases short, with 12 bases between. The CDR3 has 15 residues. Per the germline V gene, CDR1 is SGDLS and CDR2 is YYNGEE. CDR3 sequence reads: CASSAGTPYQETQYF. In DNA, the CDR3 is TGTGCCAGCAGCGCGGGGACACCCTACCAAGAGACCCAGTACTTC. The whole variable domain, remainder taken from reference TRBV9 and TRBJ2-5, is DSGVTQTPKHLITATGQRVTLRCSPRSGDLSVYWYQQSLDQGLQFLIQYYNGEERAKGNILERFSAQQFPDLHSELNLSSLELGDSALYFCASSAGTPYQETQYFGPGTRLLVL.

The chain recombines TRBV30 with TRBJ2-3, with no clear D. The CDR3 spans 13 residues. Germline V gives CDR1 GTSNPN, CDR2 SVGIG (reference sequence). V lost 3 bases and J 2 bases, leaving 9 bases between the germline ends. In nucleotides, the CDR3 is TGTGCCTGGAGCCTAGGGCCCACAGATACGCAGTATTTT. Residues: CAWSLGPTDTQYF.

The CDR3 loop reads CASSQEPLKQAQVPQETQYF. CDR3 in DNA: TGCGCCAGCAGCCAAGAACCTTTGAAACAGGCGCAAGTACCCCAAGAGACCCAGTACTTC. V and J are TRBV4-1 and TRBJ2-5, with D possibly being TRBD1 (5 bases). Germline CDR1 MGHRA, CDR2 YSYEKL. V lost 0 bases and J 1 base, leaving 24 bases between the germline ends. The CDR3 contains 20 residues.

The chain links TRBV28 to TRBJ2-7; a weak D match, TRBD1 (6 bases). The germline V and J ends were trimmed by 5 bases and 3 bases, with 11 bases remaining between them. Germline V gene lookup returns CDR1 MDHEN and CDR2 SYDVKM. The CDR3 is made up of 13 amino acids. CDR3 in DNA: TGTGCCAGCAGTCAAGGACAGTTCTACGAGCAGTACTTC. Its translation is CASSQGQFYEQYF. Variable domain in full (rest from reference TRBV28 and TRBJ2-7): DVKVTQSSRYLVKRTGEKVFLECVQDMDHENMFWYRQDPGLGLRLIYFSYDVKMKEKGDIPEGYSVSREKKERFSLILESASTNQTSMYLCASSQGQFYEQYFGPGTRLTVT.

This clone was seen a handful of times. The chain has TRBV28 and TRBJ1-2; TRBD1 agrees at 7 bases. The junction had 11 bases not matched to a gene; V was cut back by 6 bases and J by 7 bases. Germline V gene sequence: CDR1 MDHEN, CDR2 SYDVKM. CDR3 length: 14 residues. CDR3 amino acids: CASSVPGQRGGYTF. CDR3 nucleotides: TGTGCCAGCAGCGTGCCGGGACAGAGGGGTGGCTACACCTTC.

The chain joins TRBV29-1 to TRBJ1-1; 8 bases fit TRBD1. Germline loops: CDR1 SQVTM, CDR2 ANQGSEA. The CDR3 spans 16 residues. V lost 7 bases, J lost 3 bases, and 16 bases stayed unmatched. The CDR3 here is CSGGNQGALVYTEAFF. CDR3 coding DNA: TGCAGCGGGGGGAATCAGGGGGCTTTAGTGTACACTGAAGCTTTCTTT.

This clone was seen only a few times. The chain couples TRBV5-1 to TRBJ2-2; D is ambiguous. CDR3 size: 15 residues. Germline lookup yields CDR1 SGHRS and CDR2 YFSETQ. V lost 0 bases and J lost 3, with 9 bases in between. The CDR3 coding sequence is TGCGCCAGCAGCTTGGGGCTACGGGACACCGGGGAGCTGTTTTTT. This gives the protein CASSLGLRDTGELFF.

This clone has a handful of counts. Written as DNA, the CDR3 is TGCAGCGTGAGGTCGGAGGGGAACACTGAAGCTTTCTTT. Amino acids: CSVRSEGNTEAFF. The chain is built from TRBV29-1 and TRBJ1-1; no clear D gene. The CDR3 covers 13 residues. V lost 6 bases and J 1 base, leaving 12 bases between the germline ends. Germline CDR1 is SQVTM and CDR2 is ANQGSEA.

The chain recombines TRBV29-1 with TRBJ1-3; D gene ambiguous. The germline V gene has CDR1 SQVTM and CDR2 ANQGSEA. The CDR3 is 11 residues long. Trimming took 7 bases from V and 4 from J, leaving 8 bases between them. The CDR3 sequence is CSGDGGNTIYF. CDR3 DNA sequence: TGCAGCGGAGATGGGGGAAACACCATATATTTT.

The sample holds a few counts of this clone. The chain is built from TRBV19 and TRBJ2-7; 11 bases are shared with TRBD1. V shed 4 bases, J shed 5 bases, and the junction held 4 bases outside the gene matches. The germline gives CDR1 LNHDA, CDR2 SQIVND (reference sequence). The CDR3 is 14 residues long. CDR3 coding DNA: TGTGCCAGTAGTACCAGGACAGGGGGCGACGAGCAGTACTTC. It is translated as CASSTRTGGDEQYF.

Relative to its sample, this clone is medium-sized. This chain links TRBV4-1 with TRBJ2-1, with 7 bases fitting TRBD2. This CDR3 has 19 amino acids. V was clipped by 1 base and J by 1 base; unmatched bases: 13. Per germline, CDR1 MGHRA and CDR2 YSYEKL. The CDR3 here is CASSQGAVPGRLSYNEQFF. The CDR3 region has the DNA TGCGCCAGCAGCCAAGGTGCGGTCCCCGGGAGGTTATCCTACAATGAGCAGTTCTTC.